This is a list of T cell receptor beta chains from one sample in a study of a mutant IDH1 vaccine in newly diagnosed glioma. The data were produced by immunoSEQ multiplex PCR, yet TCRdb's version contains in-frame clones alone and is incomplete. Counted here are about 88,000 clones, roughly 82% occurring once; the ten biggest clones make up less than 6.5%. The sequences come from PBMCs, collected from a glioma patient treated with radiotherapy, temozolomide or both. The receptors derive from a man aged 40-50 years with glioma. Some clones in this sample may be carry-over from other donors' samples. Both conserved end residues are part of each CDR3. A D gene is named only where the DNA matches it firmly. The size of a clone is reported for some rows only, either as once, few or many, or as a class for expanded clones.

CDR3 protein: CASSLGTGESGVQYF
CDR3 DNA: TGCGCCAGCAGCTTGGGGACAGGGGAATCAGGTGTGCAGTACTTC
D gene: TRBD1
J gene: TRBJ2-7
clone size: NA
V gene: TRBV5-1

CDR3 protein: CASLDRVNSPLHF
CDR3 DNA: TGTGCCAGCTTGGACAGGGTAAATTCACCCCTCCACTTT
D gene: TRBD1
J gene: TRBJ1-6
clone size: few
V gene: TRBV6-1

CDR3 protein: CASSLVTDYGYTF
CDR3 DNA: TGCGCCAGCAGCTTGGTAACGGACTATGGCTACACCTTC
D gene: NA
J gene: TRBJ1-2
clone size: NA
V gene: TRBV5-1

CDR3 protein: CASNIDRVYGYTF
CDR3 DNA: TGTGCCAGCAACATCGACAGGGTCTATGGCTACACCTTC
D gene: TRBD1
J gene: TRBJ1-2
clone size: NA
V gene: TRBV6-1

CDR3 protein: CASSSPWALRTDSGNTIYF
CDR3 DNA: TGTGCCAGCAGCTCGCCGTGGGCTCTCCGAACCGACTCTGGAAACACCATATATTTT
D gene: NA
J gene: TRBJ1-3
clone size: NA
V gene: TRBV5-6

CDR3 protein: CASGQRADNQPQHF
CDR3 DNA: TGCGCCAGCGGCCAACGGGCAGACAATCAGCCCCAGCATTTT
D gene: NA
J gene: TRBJ1-5
clone size: NA
V gene: TRBV4-1

CDR3 protein: CASSDAGGGETQYF
CDR3 DNA: TGTGCCAGCAGCGACGCGGGGGGCGGAGAGACCCAGTACTTC
D gene: TRBD2
J gene: TRBJ2-5
clone size: NA
V gene: TRBV9

CDR3 protein: CASSESGADTEAFF
CDR3 DNA: TGTGCCAGCAGTGAATCAGGGGCGGACACTGAAGCTTTCTTT
D gene: NA
J gene: TRBJ1-1
clone size: NA
V gene: TRBV2

CDR3 protein: CASSQDWTGDGGYTF
CDR3 DNA: TGTGCCAGCAGCCAAGATTGGACAGGGGACGGTGGCTACACCTTC
D gene: TRBD1
J gene: TRBJ1-2
clone size: NA
V gene: TRBV4-2

CDR3 protein: CSVDRGKGYGYTF
CDR3 DNA: TGCAGCGTTGATCGGGGGAAAGGGTATGGCTACACCTTC
D gene: NA
J gene: TRBJ1-2
clone size: NA
V gene: TRBV29-1